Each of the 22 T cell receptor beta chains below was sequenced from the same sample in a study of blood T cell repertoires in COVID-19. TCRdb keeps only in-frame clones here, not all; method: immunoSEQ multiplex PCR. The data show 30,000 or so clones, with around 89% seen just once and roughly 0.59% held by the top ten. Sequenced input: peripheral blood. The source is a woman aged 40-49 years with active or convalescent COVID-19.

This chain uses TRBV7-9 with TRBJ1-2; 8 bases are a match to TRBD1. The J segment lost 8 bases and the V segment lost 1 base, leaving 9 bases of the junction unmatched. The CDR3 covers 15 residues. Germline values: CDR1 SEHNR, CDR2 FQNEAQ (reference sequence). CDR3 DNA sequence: TGTGCCAGCAGCTTAGGGGACAGGCAGGTGGTGGGCTACACCTTC. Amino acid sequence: CASSLGDRQVVGYTF.

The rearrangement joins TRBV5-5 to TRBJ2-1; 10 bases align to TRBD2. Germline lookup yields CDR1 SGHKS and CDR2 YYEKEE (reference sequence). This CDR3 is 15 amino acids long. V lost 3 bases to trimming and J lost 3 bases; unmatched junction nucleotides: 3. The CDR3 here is CASSSLAGVYNEQFF. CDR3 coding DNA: TGTGCCAGCAGCTCGCTAGCGGGGGTCTACAATGAGCAGTTCTTC.

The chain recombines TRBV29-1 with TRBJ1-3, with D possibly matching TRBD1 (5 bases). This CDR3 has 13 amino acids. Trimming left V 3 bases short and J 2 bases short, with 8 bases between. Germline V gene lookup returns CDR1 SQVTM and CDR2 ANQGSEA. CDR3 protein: CSVEEGTGNTIYF. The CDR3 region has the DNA TGCAGCGTTGAGGAGGGGACTGGAAACACCATATATTTT.

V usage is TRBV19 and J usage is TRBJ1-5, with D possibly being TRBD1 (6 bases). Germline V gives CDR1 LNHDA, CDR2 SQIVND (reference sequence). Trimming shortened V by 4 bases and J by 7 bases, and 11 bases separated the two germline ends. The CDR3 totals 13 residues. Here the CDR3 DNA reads TGTGCCAGTAGTAAACAGGGCTGGCAGCCCCAGCATTTT. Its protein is CASSKQGWQPQHF.

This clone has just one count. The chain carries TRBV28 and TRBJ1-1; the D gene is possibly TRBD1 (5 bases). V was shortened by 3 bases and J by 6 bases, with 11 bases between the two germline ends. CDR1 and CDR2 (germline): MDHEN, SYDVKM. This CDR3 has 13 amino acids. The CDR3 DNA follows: TGTGCCAGCAGTTTGCAGGGAGGACCTGAAGCTTTCTTT. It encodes CASSLQGGPEAFF. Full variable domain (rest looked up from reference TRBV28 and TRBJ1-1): DVKVTQSSRYLVKRTGEKVFLECVQDMDHENMFWYRQDPGLGLRLIYFSYDVKMKEKGDIPEGYSVSREKKERFSLILESASTNQTSMYLCASSLQGGPEAFFGQGTRLTVV.

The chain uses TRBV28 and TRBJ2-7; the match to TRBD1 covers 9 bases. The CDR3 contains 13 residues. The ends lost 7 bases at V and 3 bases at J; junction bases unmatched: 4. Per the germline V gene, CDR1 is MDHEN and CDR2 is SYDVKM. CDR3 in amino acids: CASTGQGLYEQYF. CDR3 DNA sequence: TGTGCCAGCACGGGACAGGGTCTCTACGAGCAGTACTTC.

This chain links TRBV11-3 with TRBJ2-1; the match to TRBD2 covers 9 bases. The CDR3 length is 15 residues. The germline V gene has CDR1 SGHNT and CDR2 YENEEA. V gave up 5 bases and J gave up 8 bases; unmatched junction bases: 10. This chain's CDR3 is CASSLSGRGFDEQFF. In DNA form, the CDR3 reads TGTGCCAGCAGCCTTAGCGGGAGAGGTTTCGATGAGCAGTTCTTC.

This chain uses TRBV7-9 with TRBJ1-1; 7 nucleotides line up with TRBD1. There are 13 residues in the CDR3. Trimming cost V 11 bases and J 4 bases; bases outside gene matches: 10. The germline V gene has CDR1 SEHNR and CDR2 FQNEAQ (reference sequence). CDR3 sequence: CAAGDSWSTEAFF. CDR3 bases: TGTGCCGCCGGGGACAGTTGGTCCACTGAAGCTTTCTTT.

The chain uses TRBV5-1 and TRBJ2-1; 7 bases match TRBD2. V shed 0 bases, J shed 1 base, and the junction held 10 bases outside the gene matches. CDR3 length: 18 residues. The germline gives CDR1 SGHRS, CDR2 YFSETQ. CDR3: CASSLVAGDLLSYNEQFF. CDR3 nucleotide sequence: TGCGCCAGCAGCTTGGTTGCGGGAGATCTTCTATCCTACAATGAGCAGTTCTTC.

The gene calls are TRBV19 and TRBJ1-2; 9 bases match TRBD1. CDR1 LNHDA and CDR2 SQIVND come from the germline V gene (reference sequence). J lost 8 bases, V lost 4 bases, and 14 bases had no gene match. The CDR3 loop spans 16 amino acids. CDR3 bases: TGTGCCAGTAGTACTCCGGGACAGGGAAGTTCATGGGGCTACACCTTC. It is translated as CASSTPGQGSSWGYTF.

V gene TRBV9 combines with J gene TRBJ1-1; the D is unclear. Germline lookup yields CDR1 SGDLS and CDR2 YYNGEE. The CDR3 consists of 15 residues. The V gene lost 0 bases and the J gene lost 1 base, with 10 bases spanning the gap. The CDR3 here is CASSVDVVRNTEAFF. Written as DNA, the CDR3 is TGTGCCAGCAGCGTAGATGTGGTTAGGAACACTGAAGCTTTCTTT.

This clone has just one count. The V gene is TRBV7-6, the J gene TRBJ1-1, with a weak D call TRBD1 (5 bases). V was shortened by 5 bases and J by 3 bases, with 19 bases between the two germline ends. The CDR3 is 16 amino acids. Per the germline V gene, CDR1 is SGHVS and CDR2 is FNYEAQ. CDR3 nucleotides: TGTGCCAGCAGCCTCAACAAGGGGCCTTCGGACACTGAAGCTTTCTTT. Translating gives CASSLNKGPSDTEAFF.

In nucleotides, the CDR3 is TGTGCCATCAGTGAGGAAGGACAGCTCCAAGAGACCCAGTACTTC. It translates to CAISEEGQLQETQYF. The rearrangement uses TRBV10-3 and TRBJ2-5, with TRBD1 as a possible D gene (6 bases). Germline lookup yields CDR1 ENHRY and CDR2 SYGVKD. V gave up 2 bases and J gave up 1 base, with 11 bases separating them. The CDR3 covers 15 residues.

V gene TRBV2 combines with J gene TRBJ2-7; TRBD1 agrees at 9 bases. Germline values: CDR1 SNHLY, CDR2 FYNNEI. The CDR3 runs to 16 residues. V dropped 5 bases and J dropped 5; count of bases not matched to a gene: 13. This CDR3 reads CASSTPGTGIVDEQYF. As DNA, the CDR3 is TGTGCCAGCAGTACCCCTGGGACAGGGATCGTCGACGAGCAGTACTTC. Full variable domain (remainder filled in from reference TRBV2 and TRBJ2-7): EPEVTQTPSHQVTQMGQEVILRCVPISNHLYFYWYRQILGQKVEFLVSFYNNEISEKSEIFDDQFSVERPDGSNFTLKIRSTKLEDSAMYFCASSTPGTGIVDEQYFGPGTRLTVT.

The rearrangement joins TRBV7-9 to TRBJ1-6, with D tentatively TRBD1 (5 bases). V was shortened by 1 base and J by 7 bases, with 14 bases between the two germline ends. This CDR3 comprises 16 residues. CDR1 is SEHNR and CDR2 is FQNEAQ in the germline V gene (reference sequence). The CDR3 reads CASSLGGAIGNSPLHF. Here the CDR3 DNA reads TGTGCCAGCAGCTTAGGTGGGGCCATCGGAAATTCACCCCTCCACTTT.

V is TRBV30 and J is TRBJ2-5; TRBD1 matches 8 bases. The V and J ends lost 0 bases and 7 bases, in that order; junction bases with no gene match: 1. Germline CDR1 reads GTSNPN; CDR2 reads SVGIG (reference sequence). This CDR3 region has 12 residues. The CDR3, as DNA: TGTGCCTGGAGTGTACAGGGGGGGACCCAGTACTTC. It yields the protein CAWSVQGGTQYF.

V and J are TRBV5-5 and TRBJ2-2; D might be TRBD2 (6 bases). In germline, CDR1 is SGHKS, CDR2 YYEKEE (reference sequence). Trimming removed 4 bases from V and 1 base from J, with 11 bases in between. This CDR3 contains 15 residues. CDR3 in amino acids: CASSKSGVNTGELFF. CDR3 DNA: TGTGCCAGCAGCAAATCGGGGGTGAACACCGGGGAGCTGTTTTTT.

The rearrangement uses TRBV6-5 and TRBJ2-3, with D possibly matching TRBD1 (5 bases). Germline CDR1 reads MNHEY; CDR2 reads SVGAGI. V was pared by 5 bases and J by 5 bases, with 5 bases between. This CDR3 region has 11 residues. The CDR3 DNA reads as TGTGCCAGCAGTAGGGGAGATACGCAGTATTTT. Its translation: CASSRGDTQYF.

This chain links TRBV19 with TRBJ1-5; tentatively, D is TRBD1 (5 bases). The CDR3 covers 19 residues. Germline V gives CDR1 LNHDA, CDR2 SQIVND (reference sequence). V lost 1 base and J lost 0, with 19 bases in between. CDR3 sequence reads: CASSIGWDLASFSNQPQHF. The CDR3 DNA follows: TGTGCCAGTAGTATAGGATGGGACTTAGCGTCGTTTAGCAATCAGCCCCAGCATTTT.

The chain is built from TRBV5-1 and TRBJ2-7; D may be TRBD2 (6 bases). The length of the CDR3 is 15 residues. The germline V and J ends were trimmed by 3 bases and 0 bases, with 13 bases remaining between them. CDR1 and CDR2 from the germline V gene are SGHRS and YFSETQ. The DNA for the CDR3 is TGCGCCAGCAGCTCGAGCGGGTCTAGCTCCTACGAGCAGTACTTC. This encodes CASSSSGSSSYEQYF.

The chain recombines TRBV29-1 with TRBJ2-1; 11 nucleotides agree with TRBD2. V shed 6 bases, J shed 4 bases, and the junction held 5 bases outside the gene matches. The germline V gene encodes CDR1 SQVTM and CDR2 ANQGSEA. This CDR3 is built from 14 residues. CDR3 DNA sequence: TGCAGCGTCCCGGGACTAGCGGTTTACAATGAGCAGTTCTTC. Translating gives CSVPGLAVYNEQFF.

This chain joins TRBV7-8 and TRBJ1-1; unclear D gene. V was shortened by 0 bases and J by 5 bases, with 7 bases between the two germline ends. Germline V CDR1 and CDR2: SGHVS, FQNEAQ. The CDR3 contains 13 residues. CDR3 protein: CASSLAPFTEAFF. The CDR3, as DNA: TGTGCCAGCAGCTTAGCCCCATTTACTGAAGCTTTCTTT. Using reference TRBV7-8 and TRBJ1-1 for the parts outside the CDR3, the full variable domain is GAGVSQSPRYKVAKRGQDVALRCDPISGHVSLFWYQQALGQGPEFLTYFQNEAQLDKSGLPSDRFFAERPEGSVSTLKIQRTQQEDSAVYLCASSLAPFTEAFFGQGTRLTVV.